These 11 T cell receptor beta chains originate from one sample sequenced in a study of T cells in Graves' hyperthyroidism and ophthalmopathy. The investigators amplified TCR beta CDR3 regions from RNA transcripts. The TCR CDR3 was amplified in a first-round RT-PCR using the HTBI primer set. Using its own MiXCR run on the multiplex PCR reads, TCRdb lists one record per CDR3 protein. Among approximately 430,000 distinct CDR3 sequences listed, 14% to 15% were seen once. The material sequenced was blood. The source is a man between 18 and 35 years old with Graves' ophthalmopathy.

This clonotype was detected many times. The rearrangement uses TRBV18 and TRBJ2-7; TRBD1 matches at 7 bases. The CDR3 has 14 amino acids. Unmatched junction bases numbered 4, after V lost 4 bases and J lost 1 base. Germline CDR1 reads KGHSH; CDR2 reads LQKENI. CDR3 bases: TGTGCCAGCTCACTCGACAGGGCTTCCTACGAGCAGTACTTC. Translation gives CASSLDRASYEQYF. The full variable domain, its missing parts supplied by reference TRBV18 and TRBJ2-7, is NAGVMQNPRHLVRRRGQEARLRCSPMKGHSHVYWYRQLPEEGLKFMVYLQKENIIDESGMPKERFSAEFPKEGPSILRIQQVVRGDSAAYFCASSLDRASYEQYFGPGTRLTVT.

This clonotype has only a few counts. The germline gene is not matched at one end of the junction; a read error may be the cause. The rearrangement uses TRBV11-2 and TRBJ2-2; 8 nucleotides align to TRBD1. In germline, CDR1 is SGHAT, CDR2 FQNNGV. The CDR3 has 16 residues. In DNA form, the CDR3 reads TGTGCCAGCAGCTTAACGTCAGGGGGCATCACCGGGGGGCTGTTTTTT. Amino acids: CASSLTSGGITGGLFF. Supplemented by reference TRBV11-2 and TRBJ2-2, the full variable domain reads EAGVAQSPRYKIIEKRQSVAFWCNPISGHATLYWYQQILGQGPKLLIQFQNNGVVDDSQLPKDRFSAERLKGVDSTLKIQPAKLEDSAVYLCASSLTSGGITGGLFFGEGSRLTVL.

V gene TRBV28 combines with J gene TRBJ1-2; TRBD1 aligns across 7 bases. The CDR3 is made up of 13 amino acids. V gave up 7 bases and J gave up 8 bases; unmatched junction bases: 10. The germline V gene has CDR1 MDHEN and CDR2 SYDVKM. The CDR3 DNA sequence: TGTGCCAGCACCCTCTTGGGAGGGGGCGGCTACACCTTC. Amino acid sequence: CASTLLGGGGYTF.

This clonotype was observed at least ten times. The chain carries TRBV20-1 and TRBJ2-1; D is perhaps TRBD2 (6 bases). The CDR3 is 14 residues long. The V gene lost 5 bases and the J gene lost 6 bases, with 17 bases spanning the gap. Germline CDR1 reads DFQATT; CDR2 reads SNEGSKA (reference sequence). CDR3 sequence: CSAGDWAGTNEQFF. The CDR3 DNA is TGCAGTGCTGGGGACTGGGCCGGTACCAATGAGCAGTTCTTC.

This clonotype was counted between two and nine times. V usage is TRBV19 and J usage is TRBJ1-1; D unresolved. Germline CDR1 reads LNHDA; CDR2 reads SQIVND (reference sequence). This CDR3 spans 12 amino acids. Trimming left V 7 bases short and J 1 base short, with 7 bases between. The CDR3 sequence is CASKIENTEAFF. In DNA form, the CDR3 reads TGTGCCAGTAAGATAGAGAACACTGAAGCTTTCTTT.

The V call is TRBV18, the J call TRBJ1-2; perhaps TRBD1 as D (5 bases). The CDR3 spans 13 residues. The germline V and J ends were trimmed by 2 bases and 3 bases, with 7 bases remaining between them. In germline, CDR1 is KGHSH, CDR2 LQKENI. The CDR3 here is CASSPGDDYGYTF. The CDR3, as DNA: TGTGCCAGCTCACCAGGGGACGACTATGGCTACACCTTC.

This clonotype has more than one count but fewer than ten. This sequence may be a read error, since a much larger clone differs from it by one base. The chain combines TRBV7-8 with TRBJ2-1; D possibly corresponds to TRBD1 (5 bases). In germline, CDR1 is SGHVS, CDR2 FQNEAQ. V was clipped by 0 bases and J by 5 bases, with 5 bases between them. CDR3 length: 13 amino acids. CDR3 DNA: TGTGCCAGCAGCTTAGCACAGGACAATGAGCAGTTCTTC. Its protein product is CASSLAQDNEQFF.

There are many counts of this clonotype. V gene TRBV9 combines with J gene TRBJ2-5; tentatively, D is TRBD2 (6 bases). V shed 0 bases and J shed 7 bases, with 19 bases lying between them. Germline V gene data show CDR1 as SGDLS and CDR2 as YYNGEE. The CDR3 sequence is 16 residues long. CDR3 sequence: CASSVGLDGGDRTQYF. In DNA form, the CDR3 reads TGTGCCAGCAGCGTAGGCCTAGACGGCGGGGACCGGACCCAGTACTTC.

The chain recombines TRBV2 with TRBJ2-3; 10 bases agree with TRBD2. The germline V gene encodes CDR1 SNHLY and CDR2 FYNNEI. V lost 5 bases, J lost 4 bases, and 9 bases stayed unmatched. The CDR3 loop spans 16 amino acids. The CDR3 coding sequence is TGTGCCAGCAGTTTTGGGAGCGGGGGGGCCTCAGATACGCAGTATTTT. Translated, it gives CASSFGSGGASDTQYF.

This clonotype was observed many times. J is TRBJ1-6 and V is TRBV18, with 9 bases matching TRBD1. The length of the CDR3 is 14 residues. The V gene's germline CDR1 is KGHSH and CDR2 LQKENI. The V and J ends lost 5 bases and 9 bases, in that order; junction bases with no gene match: 5. The CDR3 nucleotides read TGTGCCAGCTCAACGGGACAGGGTACTTCACCCCTCCACTTT. Its translation is CASSTGQGTSPLHF.

The table lists this clonotype with a count of one. It may be a read error: a sequence one base away is much more abundant. The chain joins TRBV10-1 to TRBJ1-1; no clear D. CDR3 length equals 11 residues. Trimming removed 10 bases from V and 10 bases from J, with 16 bases in between. Germline values: CDR1 WNHNN, CDR2 SYGVQD (reference sequence). The CDR3 spells CANTLCRGAFF. As DNA, the CDR3 is TGCGCCAACACATTGTGCAGAGGAGCTTTCTTT.